Listed here is a single T cell receptor (beta chain). Its antigen is unidentified. This entry comes from a study of cytomegalovirus exposure and HLA in healthy donors. For the study at large: In a later analysis, it was reported that the roughly 130 validation repertoires had been produced on the same platform as the 700 or so repertoires belonging to the first cohort.

The method was immunoSEQ multiplex PCR; TCRdb's version includes in-frame clones alone and lacks a portion of them. The data show 150,000 to 200,000 clones, around nine tenths seen once. General study findings and limits: Reportedly, cytomegalovirus status was diagnosed with high sensitivity and specificity. According to a subsequent analysis, TCR clusters identified in the first cohort showed a tendency to co-occur across the 120 validation repertoires. The study labeled fewer than 200 TCR beta chains cytomegalovirus-associated.

V lost 4 bases and J lost 6; bases outside the gene matches: 7. Germline V lookup: CDR1 MDHEN, CDR2 SYDVKM. The CDR3 is 15 residues long. Sample: PBMCs. The rearrangement links TRBV28 to TRBJ2-1; 9 bases align to TRBD1. The TCR comes from a man between 18 and 29 years old in good health and CMV-seropositive. CDR3 coding DNA: TGTGCCAGCAGTTCCCCCGGGACAGGGCTCAATGAGCAGTTCTTC. This encodes CASSSPGTGLNEQFF.